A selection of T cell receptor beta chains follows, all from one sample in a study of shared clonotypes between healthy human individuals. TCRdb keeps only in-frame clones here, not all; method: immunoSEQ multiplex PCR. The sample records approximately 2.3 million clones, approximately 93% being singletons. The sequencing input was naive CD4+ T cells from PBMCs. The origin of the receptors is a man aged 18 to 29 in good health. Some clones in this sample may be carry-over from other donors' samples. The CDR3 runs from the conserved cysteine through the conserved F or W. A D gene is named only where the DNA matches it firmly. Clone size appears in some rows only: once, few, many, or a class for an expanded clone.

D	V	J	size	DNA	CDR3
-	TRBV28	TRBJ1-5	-	TGTGCCAGCAGTTTCGTGGCGTTCAGGTCGAGCAATCAGCCCCAGCATTTT	CASSFVAFRSSNQPQHF
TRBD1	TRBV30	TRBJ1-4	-	TGTGCCTGGAGTCGAATTGGACAGGACTCGGAAAAACTGTTTTTT	CAWSRIGQDSEKLFF
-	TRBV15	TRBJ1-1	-	TGTGCCACCAGCAGAGATCCAACGGGCGGCCGAGTAAACACTGAAGCTTTCTTT	CATSRDPTGGRVNTEAFF
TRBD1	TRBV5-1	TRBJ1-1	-	TGCGCCAGCAGCTTTAAGGGACAGGGGTCGAACACTGAAGCTTTCTTT	CASSFKGQGSNTEAFF
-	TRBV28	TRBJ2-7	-	TGTGCCAGCAGTCCTAGCGACCTGACTTACGAGCAGTACTTC	CASSPSDLTYEQYF
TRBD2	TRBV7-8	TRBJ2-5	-	TGTGCCAGCAGCTTACTAGCGGGAGGGGGAGAGACCCAGTACTTC	CASSLLAGGGETQYF
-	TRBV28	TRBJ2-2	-	TGTGCCAGCAGTTTCGGAAGGGCGAACACCGGGGAGCTGTTTTTT	CASSFGRANTGELFF
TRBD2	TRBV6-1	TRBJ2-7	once	TGTGCCAGCAGCGTTAGCGGGAGCTCCTACGAGCAGTACTTC	CASSVSGSSYEQYF
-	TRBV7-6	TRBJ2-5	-	TGTGCCAGCACCCTATCGTCAGAGTACCAAGAGACCCAGTACTTC	CASTLSSEYQETQYF
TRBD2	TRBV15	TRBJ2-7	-	TGTGCCACCAGCAGAGGGGGTTCTAGCGGACTTTACGAGCAGTACTTC	CATSRGGSSGLYEQYF
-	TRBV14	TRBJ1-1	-	TGTGCCAGCAGCCCCACGGGCAGGAACACTGAAGCTTTCTTT	CASSPTGRNTEAFF
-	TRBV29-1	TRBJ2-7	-	TGCAGCGTTGATAGGGGGGACTTCGAGCAGTACTTC	CSVDRGDFEQYF
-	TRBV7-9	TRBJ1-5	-	TGTGCCAGCAGCTTAGAAGGTTCCAGGGGGCCCCAGCATTTT	CASSLEGSRGPQHF
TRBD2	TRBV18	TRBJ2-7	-	TGTGCCAGCTCACCGGGACTAGCGGGAGCAGGCGGCGAGCAGTACTTC	CASSPGLAGAGGEQYF
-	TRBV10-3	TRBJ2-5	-	TGTGCCATCAGTGATTCGGTGGCGCGGGAGACCCAGTACTTC	CAISDSVARETQYF
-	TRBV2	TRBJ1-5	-	TGTGCCAGCAGTGGTGGGACGGGGAGCGTTGGGCAGCCCCAGCATTTT	CASSGGTGSVGQPQHF
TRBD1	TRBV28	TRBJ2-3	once	TGTGCCAGCAGACTAACAGGGGGTACAGATACGCAGTATTTT	CASRLTGGTDTQYF